This TCR beta chain was sequenced during a study of post-analysis software for immune sequencing data. Study outcomes and limitations: The five TRBV segments detected at higher frequency in patients than in controls included TRBV5-6, TRBV5-1 and TRBV20-1. Compared against controls, patients with multiple sclerosis displayed significantly lower normalized Chao1 diversity. F-measure co-clustering was strong for batch-matched samples.

Tagging with unique molecular identifiers was a feature of the TCR beta cDNA libraries. TCRdb re-derived calls from the PCR reads in MiXCR, one entry per CDR3 protein. The repertoire consists of approximately 730,000 distinct CDR3 sequences, with approximately 30% occurring once and the leading ten covering around 0.6%. This clonotype occurred a few times. The antigen remains unidentified. CDR3 length: 14 amino acids. The J segment lost 5 bases and the V segment lost 4 bases, leaving 7 bases of the junction unmatched. CDR1 and CDR2 (germline): SNHLY, FYNNEI. The sample consisted of blood. The sequence was collected from a girl aged 10-17 years with multiple sclerosis. The gene calls are TRBV2 and TRBJ2-5; 7 bases match TRBD2. The CDR3 loop is CASSAGRSKETQYF. The CDR3 region has the DNA TGTGCCAGCAGTGCCGGGAGGAGCAAGGAGACCCAGTACTTC.